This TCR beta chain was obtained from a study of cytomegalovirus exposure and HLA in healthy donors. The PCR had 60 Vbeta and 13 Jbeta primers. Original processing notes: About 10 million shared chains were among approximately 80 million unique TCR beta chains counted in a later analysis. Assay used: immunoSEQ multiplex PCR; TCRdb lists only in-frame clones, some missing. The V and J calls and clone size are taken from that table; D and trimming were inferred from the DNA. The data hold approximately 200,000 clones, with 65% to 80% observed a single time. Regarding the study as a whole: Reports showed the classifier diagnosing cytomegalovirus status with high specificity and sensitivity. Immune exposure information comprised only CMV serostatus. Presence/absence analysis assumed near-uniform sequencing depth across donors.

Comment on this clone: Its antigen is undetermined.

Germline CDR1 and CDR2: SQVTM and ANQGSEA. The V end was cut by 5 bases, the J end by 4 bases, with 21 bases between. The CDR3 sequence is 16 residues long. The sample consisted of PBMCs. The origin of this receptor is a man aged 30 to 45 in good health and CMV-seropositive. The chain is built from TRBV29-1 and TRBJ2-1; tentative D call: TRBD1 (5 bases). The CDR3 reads CSVIMSGQGNYNEQFF. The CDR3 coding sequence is TGCAGCGTTATAATGTCTGGGCAGGGTAATTACAATGAGCAGTTCTTC.